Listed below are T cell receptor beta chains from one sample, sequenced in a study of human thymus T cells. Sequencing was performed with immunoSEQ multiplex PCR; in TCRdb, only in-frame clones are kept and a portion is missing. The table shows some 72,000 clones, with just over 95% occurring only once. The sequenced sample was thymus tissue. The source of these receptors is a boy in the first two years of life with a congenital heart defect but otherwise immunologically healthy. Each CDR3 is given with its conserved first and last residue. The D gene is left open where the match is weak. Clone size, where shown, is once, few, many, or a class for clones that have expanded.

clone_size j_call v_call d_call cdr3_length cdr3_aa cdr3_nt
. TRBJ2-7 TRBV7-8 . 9 CRNVNEQYF TGCCGGAATGTGAACGAGCAGTACTTC
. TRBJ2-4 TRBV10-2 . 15 CASRVGTLAKNIQYF TGCGCCAGCAGGGTTGGGACCCTAGCCAAAAACATTCAGTACTTC
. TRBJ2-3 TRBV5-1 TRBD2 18 CASSCTQTSPLVADTQYF TGCGCCAGCAGCTGCACACAGACTAGCCCGCTGGTCGCAGATACGCAGTATTTT
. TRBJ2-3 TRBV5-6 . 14 CASSLRKGSDTQYF TGTGCCAGCAGCTTGCGTAAGGGGTCGGATACGCAGTATTTT
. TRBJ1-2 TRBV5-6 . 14 CASSSPHGAYGYTF TGTGCCAGCAGCTCCCCCCACGGAGCCTATGGCTACACCTTC
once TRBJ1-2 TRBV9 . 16 CASSVDPGADFYGYTF TGTGCCAGCAGCGTAGATCCAGGGGCTGACTTCTATGGCTACACCTTC
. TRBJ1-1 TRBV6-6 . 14 CASSTPGGYTEAFF TGTGCCAGCAGTACCCCCGGGGGGTACACTGAAGCTTTCTTT
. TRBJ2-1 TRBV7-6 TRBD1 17 CASSLGQRRHSYNEQFF TGTGCCAGCAGCTTGGGACAGAGACGTCACTCCTACAATGAGCAGTTCTTC
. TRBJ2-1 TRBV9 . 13 CASSRRRADEQFF TGTGCCAGCAGCCGGCGGCGAGCGGATGAGCAGTTCTTC
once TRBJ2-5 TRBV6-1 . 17 CASSDREAPAIQETQYF TGTGCCAGCAGTGACAGGGAGGCCCCAGCCATTCAAGAGACCCAGTACTTC
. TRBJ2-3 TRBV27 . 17 CASSSRLRADRTDTQYF TGTGCCAGCAGTTCACGTCTAAGGGCGGACCGCACAGATACGCAGTATTTT
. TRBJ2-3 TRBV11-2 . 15 CASSLDGATTDTQYF TGTGCCAGCAGCTTAGACGGGGCTACTACAGATACGCAGTATTTT
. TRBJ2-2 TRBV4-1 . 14 CASSQSWGTGELFF TGCGCCAGCAGCCAATCCTGGGGAACCGGGGAGCTGTTTTTT
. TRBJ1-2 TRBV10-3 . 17 CAISISPEDGANYGYTF TGTGCCATCTCAATCAGCCCGGAGGACGGAGCTAACTATGGCTACACCTTC
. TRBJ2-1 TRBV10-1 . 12 CASSEYGTEQFF TGCGCCAGCAGTGAGTACGGTACAGAGCAGTTCTTC
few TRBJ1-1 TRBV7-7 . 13 CASSRTMNTEAFF TGTGCCAGCAGTCGAACAATGAACACTGAAGCTTTCTTT
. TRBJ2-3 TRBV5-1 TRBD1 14 CASSLTGDTDTQYF TGCGCCAGCAGCTTGACAGGGGACACAGATACGCAGTATTTT
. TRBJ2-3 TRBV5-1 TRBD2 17 CASSLVGGRASTDTQYF TGCGCCAGCAGCTTGGTCGGGGGGAGAGCCAGCACAGATACGCAGTATTTT
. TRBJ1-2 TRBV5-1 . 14 CASSRPEDYYGYTF TGCGCCAGCAGCCGGCCGGAGGATTACTATGGCTACACCTTC
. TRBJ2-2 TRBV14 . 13 CASSREGTGELFF TGTGCCAGCAGCAGGGAAGGCACCGGGGAGCTGTTTTTT
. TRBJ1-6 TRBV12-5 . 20 CASGLLPGSLLSSYNSPLHF TGTGCTAGTGGTCTCCTACCGGGATCACTCCTGAGCTCCTATAATTCACCCCTCCACTTT
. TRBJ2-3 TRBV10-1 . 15 CASSRGAEVTDTQYF TGCGCCAGCAGTCGAGGGGCGGAGGTCACAGATACGCAGTATTTT
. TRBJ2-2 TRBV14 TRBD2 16 CASSLGLARATGELFF TGTGCCAGCAGCCTTGGACTAGCGCGAGCCACCGGGGAGCTGTTTTTT
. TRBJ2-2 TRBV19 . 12 CASSIAPPELFF TGTGCCAGTAGTATTGCGCCCCCGGAGCTGTTTTTT
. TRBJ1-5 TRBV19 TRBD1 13 CATGTGRNQPQHF TGTGCCACAGGGACAGGGAGGAATCAGCCCCAGCATTTT
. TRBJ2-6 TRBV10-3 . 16 CAISLDGPTGANVLTF TGTGCCATCAGCCTGGACGGACCTACTGGGGCCAACGTCCTGACTTTC
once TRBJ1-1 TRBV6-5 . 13 CASSYSTGREAFF TGTGCCAGCAGTTACTCAACGGGAAGGGAAGCTTTCTTT
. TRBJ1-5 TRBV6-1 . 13 CASSERGVQPQHF TGTGCCAGCAGTGAACGGGGGGTGCAGCCCCAGCATTTT
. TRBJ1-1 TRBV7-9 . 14 CASSLRGINTEAFF TGTGCCAGCAGCTTAAGGGGCATTAACACTGAAGCTTTCTTT
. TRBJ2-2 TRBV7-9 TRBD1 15 CASSLRQGRTGELFF TGTGCCAGCAGCTTACGACAGGGTAGAACCGGGGAGCTGTTTTTT
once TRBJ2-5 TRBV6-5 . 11 CASSYRETQYF TGTGCCAGCAGTTATCGGGAGACCCAGTACTTC
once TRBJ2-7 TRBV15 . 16 CATSTDREHSTYEQYF TGTGCCACCAGCACAGATCGGGAACACTCAACCTACGAGCAGTACTTC
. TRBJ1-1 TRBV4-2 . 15 CASTSSTGSNTEAFF TGTGCCAGCACCTCATCAACAGGGAGTAACACTGAAGCTTTCTTT
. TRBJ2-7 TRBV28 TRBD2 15 CASSPSGTYFYEQYF TGTGCCAGCAGCCCTAGCGGGACTTATTTCTACGAGCAGTACTTC
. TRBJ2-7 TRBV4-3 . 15 CASSQGPQDAYEQYF TGCGCCAGCAGCCAAGGGCCACAGGATGCCTACGAGCAGTACTTC
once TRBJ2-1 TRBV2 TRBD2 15 CASSPSGGAGNEQFF TGTGCCAGCAGTCCCAGCGGGGGGGCGGGCAATGAGCAGTTCTTC
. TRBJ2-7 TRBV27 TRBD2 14 CASSFSRGDYEQYF TGTGCCAGCAGTTTCTCGCGGGGGGACTACGAGCAGTACTTC
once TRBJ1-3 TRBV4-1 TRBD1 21 CASSHVERGQGLRPRDDTIYF TGCGCCAGCAGCCATGTTGAGCGGGGACAGGGATTGAGGCCGCGGGACGACACCATATATTTT
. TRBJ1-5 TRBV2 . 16 CASSNDGLDSNQPQHF TGTGCCAGCAGTAATGACGGCTTAGATAGCAATCAGCCCCAGCATTTT
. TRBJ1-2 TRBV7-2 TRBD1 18 CASSLWWDRGRRSGGYTF TGTGCCAGCAGCTTATGGTGGGACAGGGGGCGGAGGTCGGGCGGCTACACCTTC
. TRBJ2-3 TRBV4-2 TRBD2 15 CASSHTGLAKNTQYF TGTGCCAGCAGCCATACGGGACTAGCGAAGAATACGCAGTATTTT
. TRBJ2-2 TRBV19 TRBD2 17 CASSTLRTSGGNGELFF TGTGCCAGTAGTACCCTCCGGACTAGCGGGGGTAACGGGGAGCTGTTTTTT
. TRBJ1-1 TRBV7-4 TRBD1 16 CASSPSGQAMNTEAFF TGTGCCAGCAGCCCTTCGGGACAGGCTATGAACACTGAAGCTTTCTTT
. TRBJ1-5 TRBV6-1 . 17 CASSGQGVVRSNQPQHF TGTGCCAGCAGTGGGCAAGGGGTGGTTCGGAGCAATCAGCCCCAGCATTTT
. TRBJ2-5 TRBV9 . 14 CASSPWPYQETQYF TGTGCCAGCAGTCCTTGGCCGTACCAAGAGACCCAGTACTTC